The T cell receptor (beta chain) under discussion was sequenced for a study of cytomegalovirus exposure and HLA in healthy donors. The PCR contained 60 Vbeta and 13 Jbeta primers. Profiled with immunoSEQ multiplex PCR; TCRdb holds only in-frame clones, not every one. Counted here are 100,000 to 150,000 clones, roughly 80% occurring once; the ten biggest clones make up 20%. This clonotype originated in a young man in good health and CMV-seropositive. Sequencing used PBMCs.

CDR3 loop: CASSQVHYEQYF. Here the CDR3 DNA reads TGTGCCAGCAGCCAAGTTCACTACGAGCAGTACTTC. The chain recombines TRBV14 with TRBJ2-7; D not resolved. The CDR3 has 12 amino acids. V was cut by 1 base and J by 3 bases, with 4 bases left in between. CDR1 and CDR2 from the germline V gene are SGHDN and FVKESK.